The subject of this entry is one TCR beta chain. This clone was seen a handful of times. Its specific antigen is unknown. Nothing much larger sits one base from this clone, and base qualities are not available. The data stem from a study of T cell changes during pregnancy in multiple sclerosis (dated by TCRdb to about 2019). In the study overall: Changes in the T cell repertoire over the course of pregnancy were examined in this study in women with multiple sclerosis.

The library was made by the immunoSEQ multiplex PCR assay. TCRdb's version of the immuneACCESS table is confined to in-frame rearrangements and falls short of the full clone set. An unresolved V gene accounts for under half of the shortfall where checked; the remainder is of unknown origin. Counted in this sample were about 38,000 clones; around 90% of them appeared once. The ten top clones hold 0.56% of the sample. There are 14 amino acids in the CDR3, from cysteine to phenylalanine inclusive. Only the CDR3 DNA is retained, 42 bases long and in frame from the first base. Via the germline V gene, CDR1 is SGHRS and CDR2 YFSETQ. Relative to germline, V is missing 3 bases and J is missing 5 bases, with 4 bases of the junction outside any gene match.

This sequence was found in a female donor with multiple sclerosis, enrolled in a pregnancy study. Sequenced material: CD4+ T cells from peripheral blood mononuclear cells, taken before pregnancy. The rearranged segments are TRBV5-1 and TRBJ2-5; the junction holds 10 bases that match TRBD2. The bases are TGCGCCAGCAGCTGGAATAGCGGGGGGGAGACCCAGTACTTC. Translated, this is CASSWNSGGETQYF.